Below are 31 T cell receptor beta chains sequenced from a single sample in a study of blood T cell dynamics during melanoma immunotherapy. Time point defined: pre-treatment baseline. Sequencing was performed with immunoSEQ multiplex PCR; in TCRdb, only in-frame clones are kept and a portion is missing. The sample lists approximately 15,000 clones, more than 75% occurring once. Sequenced here: blood, sampled from a patient treated with checkpoint blockade. These receptors were collected from a human donor with melanoma.

The chain links TRBV7-9 to TRBJ2-2, with 12 bases aligning to TRBD2. Germline V CDR1 and CDR2: SEHNR, FQNEAQ (reference sequence). The CDR3 extends over 16 amino acids. V gave up 6 bases and J gave up 5 bases; unmatched junction bases: 7. CDR3 amino acids: CASRPGLAGSTGELFF. The CDR3 region has the DNA TGTGCCAGCAGACCTGGACTAGCGGGGAGTACCGGGGAGCTGTTTTTT. Full variable domain (rest looked up from reference TRBV7-9 and TRBJ2-2): DTGVSQNPRHKITKRGQNVTFRCDPISEHNRLYWYRQTLGQGPEFLTYFQNEAQLEKSRLLSDRFSAERPKGSFSTLEIQRTEQGDSAMYLCASRPGLAGSTGELFFGEGSRLTVL.

The rearrangement links TRBV7-9 to TRBJ2-2; no definite D call. Trimming took 5 bases from V and 9 from J, leaving 10 bases between them. Germline lookup yields CDR1 SEHNR and CDR2 FQNEAQ (reference sequence). This CDR3 region has 12 residues. CDR3 coding DNA: TGTGCCAGCAGCCCCCCCCACCGGGAGCTGTTTTTT. Encoded protein: CASSPPHRELFF.

The chain carries TRBV18 and TRBJ2-4, with D possibly being TRBD1 (5 bases). Trimming removed 0 bases at V and 2 bases at J, with 8 bases between. From germline, CDR1 is KGHSH and CDR2 LQKENI. The CDR3 consists of 15 residues. Written as DNA, the CDR3 is TGTGCCAGCTCACCACCTTCAGGGTCCAAAAACATTCAGTACTTC. Its translation: CASSPPSGSKNIQYF.

The CDR3 loop is CASSKQGGKREQYF. CDR3 DNA sequence: TGTGCCAGCAGCAAACAGGGGGGAAAAAGGGAGCAGTACTTC. The rearrangement joins TRBV7-9 to TRBJ2-7, with TRBD1 identical over 8 bases. V was pared by 5 bases and J by 7 bases, with 10 bases of the junction left unmatched. This CDR3 contains 14 residues. Germline V CDR1 and CDR2: SEHNR, FQNEAQ (reference sequence).

The chain couples TRBV10-1 to TRBJ2-7; a possible D gene is TRBD2 (7 bases). Trimming shortened V by 7 bases and J by 5 bases, and 15 bases separated the two germline ends. The V gene's germline CDR1 is WNHNN and CDR2 SYGVQD (reference sequence). This CDR3 contains 13 residues. As DNA, the CDR3 is TGCGCCAGCAAGGGGGGGGGCGGGCACGAGCAGTACTTC. Its translation is CASKGGGGHEQYF.

The genes are TRBV5-1 and TRBJ1-2; D is uncertain. The V end lost 6 bases, the J end lost 7 bases, and 19 bases lay between the germline ends. Germline assignment: CDR1 SGHRS and CDR2 YFSETQ. The CDR3 runs 14 residues. CDR3 residues: CASKPGGDLVGYTF. The CDR3 DNA reads as TGCGCCAGCAAGCCAGGAGGAGATCTGGTTGGCTACACCTTC.

The J gene is TRBJ2-3, the V gene TRBV19, with 7 bases lining up with TRBD2. Germline-derived CDR1 and CDR2 are LNHDA and SQIVND (reference sequence). Germline trimming cut 5 bases from V and 4 bases from J; bases unmatched to any gene: 6. CDR3 size: 14 residues. The CDR3 spells CASSANGGSDTQYF. The CDR3 region has the DNA TGTGCCAGTAGTGCGAACGGGGGGTCAGATACGCAGTATTTT.

The genes are TRBV11-2 and TRBJ2-1, with 9 positions matching TRBD2. With V trimmed by 7 bases and J by 8 bases, 15 bases remained unmatched. CDR3 length: 16 residues. The V gene's germline CDR1 is SGHAT and CDR2 FQNNGV. In DNA, the CDR3 is TGTGCCAGCACCCTAAACGGGCGGGGGGGCAAATATGAGCAGTTCTTC. The encoded protein is CASTLNGRGGKYEQFF.

This clone was counted only a few times. The chain has TRBV19 and TRBJ1-6; D gene uncertain. Per germline, CDR1 LNHDA and CDR2 SQIVND (reference sequence). The V end lost 1 base, the J end lost 8 bases, and 9 bases lay between the germline ends. The CDR3 contains 14 residues. As DNA, the CDR3 is TGTGCCAGTAGTATAGTGAAGTTGGATTCACCCCTCCACTTT. Its protein product is CASSIVKLDSPLHF. Using reference TRBV19 and TRBJ1-6 for the parts outside the CDR3, the full variable domain is DGGITQSPKYLFRKEGQNVTLSCEQNLNHDAMYWYRQDPGQGLRLIYYSQIVNDFQKGDIAEGYSVSREKKESFPLTVTSAQKNPTAFYLCASSIVKLDSPLHFGNGTRLTVT.

The gene calls are TRBV18 and TRBJ2-5; 7 bases agree with TRBD1. V lost 3 bases to trimming and J lost 2 bases; unmatched junction nucleotides: 3. CDR1 KGHSH and CDR2 LQKENI come from the germline V gene. The CDR3 covers 14 residues. CDR3 region: CASSPLGQQETQYF. Written as DNA, the CDR3 is TGTGCCAGCTCACCCCTGGGACAGCAAGAGACCCAGTACTTC.

V usage is TRBV6-5 and J usage is TRBJ2-2, with 7 bases identical to TRBD2. The germline CDR1 and CDR2 sequences are MNHEY and SVGAGI. With 6 bases clipped from V and 3 bases from J, the junction kept 7 bases outside the gene matches. This CDR3 contains 15 residues. Here the CDR3 DNA reads TGTGCCAGCAGCTATGGACTAGGATACACCGGGGAGCTGTTTTTT. Encoded protein: CASSYGLGYTGELFF.

V gene TRBV7-3 combines with J gene TRBJ2-3; TRBD1 might be the D (6 bases). The CDR3 runs to 15 residues. V lost 2 bases, J lost 5 bases, and 14 bases lay in between. CDR1 is SGHTA and CDR2 is FQGTGA in the germline V gene. The CDR3, as DNA: TGTGCCAGCAGCTTACCCGGACAGCAAGGAGATACGCAGTATTTT. It encodes CASSLPGQQGDTQYF. The complete variable domain, with remaining parts taken from reference TRBV7-3 and TRBJ2-3, reads GAGVSQTPSNKVTEKGKYVELRCDPISGHTALYWYRQSLGQGPEFLIYFQGTGAADDSGLPNDRFFAVRPEGSVSTLKIQRTERGDSAVYLCASSLPGQQGDTQYFGPGTRLTVL.

This clone was observed a handful of times. V usage is TRBV5-4 and J usage is TRBJ2-3, with 9 nucleotides matching TRBD2. The CDR3 is made up of 18 amino acids. CDR1 and CDR2 from the germline V gene are SGHNT and YYREEE (reference sequence). J lost 2 bases, V lost 0 bases, and 10 bases had no gene match. CDR3 sequence reads: CASSLDGAGGPYTDTQYF. For the CDR3, the DNA is TGTGCCAGCAGCTTGGATGGAGCGGGGGGACCTTACACAGATACGCAGTATTTT. Full variable domain (outside the CDR3, taken from reference TRBV5-4 and TRBJ2-3): ETGVTQSPTHLIKTRGQQVTLRCSSQSGHNTVSWYQQALGQGPQFIFQYYREEENGRGNFPPRFSGLQFPNYSSELNVNALELDDSALYLCASSLDGAGGPYTDTQYFGPGTRLTVL.

The rearrangement links TRBV9 to TRBJ2-5; D perhaps matches TRBD2 (5 bases). The CDR3 runs 13 residues. Trimming removed 0 bases from V and 7 bases from J, with 10 bases in between. Looked up from germline, CDR1 is SGDLS and CDR2 is YYNGEE. For the CDR3, the DNA is TGTGCCAGCAGCGTAGGCCTACGGGGGACCCAGTACTTC. The encoded protein is CASSVGLRGTQYF.

The chain links TRBV2 to TRBJ2-3; a possible D gene is TRBD2 (5 bases). Germline assignment: CDR1 SNHLY and CDR2 FYNNEI. V gave up 5 bases and J gave up 2 bases, with 8 bases separating them. This CDR3 comprises 13 residues. Here the CDR3 reads CASSQDYTDTQYF. The CDR3 nucleotides are TGTGCCAGCAGTCAAGACTACACAGATACGCAGTATTTT. The complete variable domain, with remaining parts taken from reference TRBV2 and TRBJ2-3, reads EPEVTQTPSHQVTQMGQEVILRCVPISNHLYFYWYRQILGQKVEFLVSFYNNEISEKSEIFDDQFSVERPDGSNFTLKIRSTKLEDSAMYFCASSQDYTDTQYFGPGTRLTVL.

This rearrangement joins TRBV19 to TRBJ1-1, with 8 positions matching TRBD1. The CDR3 is made up of 14 amino acids. In germline, CDR1 is LNHDA, CDR2 SQIVND (reference sequence). The J segment lost 4 bases and the V segment lost 1 base, leaving 2 bases of the junction unmatched. CDR3 nucleotides: TGTGCCAGTAGTATAGCCAGGGGGCCCACTGAAGCTTTCTTT. Translating gives CASSIARGPTEAFF. Looking up the rest from reference TRBV19 and TRBJ1-1 gives the full variable domain: DGGITQSPKYLFRKEGQNVTLSCEQNLNHDAMYWYRQDPGQGLRLIYYSQIVNDFQKGDIAEGYSVSREKKESFPLTVTSAQKNPTAFYLCASSIARGPTEAFFGQGTRLTVV.

The chain links TRBV2 to TRBJ1-2; D unclear. Germline V CDR1 and CDR2: SNHLY, FYNNEI. There are 16 residues in the CDR3. Trimming removed 5 bases from V and 1 base from J, with 17 bases in between. CDR3 loop: CASSRANTLRNYGYTF. CDR3 in DNA: TGTGCCAGCAGTCGGGCGAACACTTTACGTAACTATGGCTACACCTTC.

The gene calls are TRBV7-3 and TRBJ2-1; 9 nucleotides match TRBD1. Per germline, CDR1 SGHTA and CDR2 FQGTGA. The CDR3 runs to 17 residues. The J segment lost 4 bases and the V segment lost 0 bases, leaving 7 bases of the junction unmatched. CDR3 coding DNA: TGTGCCAGCAGCTTAACCCCTCCGGGACAGGGATACAATGAGCAGTTCTTC. It translates to CASSLTPPGQGYNEQFF.

This chain's CDR3 is CAWEPTGYVTETQYF. The CDR3 DNA reads as TGTGCCTGGGAACCGACAGGATACGTAACGGAGACCCAGTACTTC. This chain joins TRBV30 and TRBJ2-5, with D maybe TRBD1 (6 bases). Trimming cost V 5 bases and J 5 bases, with 21 bases left between them. The germline V gene encodes CDR1 GTSNPN and CDR2 SVGIG (reference sequence). The CDR3 totals 15 residues.

The V gene is TRBV7-9, the J gene TRBJ1-5; tentative D call: TRBD1 (6 bases). This CDR3 is 15 amino acids long. Germline V gene lookup returns CDR1 SEHNR and CDR2 FQNEAQ (reference sequence). V was clipped by 5 bases and J by 0 bases, with 11 bases between them. The chain's CDR3 is CASSPTGSSNQPQHF. The CDR3 coding sequence is TGTGCCAGCAGCCCGACAGGTTCTAGCAATCAGCCCCAGCATTTT. Drawing the rest from reference TRBV7-9 and TRBJ1-5, the complete variable domain is DTGVSQNPRHKITKRGQNVTFRCDPISEHNRLYWYRQTLGQGPEFLTYFQNEAQLEKSRLLSDRFSAERPKGSFSTLEIQRTEQGDSAMYLCASSPTGSSNQPQHFGDGTRLSIL.

The chain uses TRBV29-1 and TRBJ1-4; D gene unclear. Looked up from germline, CDR1 is SQVTM and CDR2 is ANQGSEA. There are 13 residues in the CDR3. V was cut by 7 bases and J by 8 bases, with 17 bases left in between. Written as DNA, the CDR3 is TGCAGCGCTGAGGCAAGACTTGGGGAAAAACTGTTTTTT. It codes for CSAEARLGEKLFF.

This chain links TRBV11-3 with TRBJ2-1; the match to TRBD2 covers 8 bases. Germline lookup yields CDR1 SGHNT and CDR2 YENEEA. CDR3 length: 14 residues. V gave up 1 base and J gave up 10 bases; unmatched junction bases: 6. This CDR3 reads CASSLVSGEGEQFF. In nucleotides, the CDR3 is TGTGCCAGCAGCTTAGTTAGCGGGGAGGGAGAGCAGTTCTTC. Looking up the rest from reference TRBV11-3 and TRBJ2-1 gives the full variable domain: EAGVVQSPRYKIIEKKQPVAFWCNPISGHNTLYWYLQNLGQGPELLIRYENEEAVDDSQLPKDRFSAERLKGVDSTLKIQPAELGDSAVYLCASSLVSGEGEQFFGPGTRLTVL.

This clone was observed a single time. The V call is TRBV30, the J call TRBJ2-1; D gene uncertain. The germline V gene encodes CDR1 GTSNPN and CDR2 SVGIG (reference sequence). V lost 3 bases to trimming and J lost 0 bases, with 15 bases between them. The CDR3 consists of 16 residues. The CDR3 here is CAWRERVRSSYNEQFF. CDR3 bases: TGTGCCTGGAGAGAAAGGGTCCGAAGCTCCTACAATGAGCAGTTCTTC.

CDR3 DNA: TGTGCCAGCAGCTTAGAGCGGCTAGTTGGGGAGACCCAGTACTTC. Translation gives CASSLERLVGETQYF. The V gene is TRBV7-8, the J gene TRBJ2-5; D might be TRBD2 (5 bases). The CDR3 sequence is 15 residues long. V dropped 1 base and J dropped 5 bases, with 14 bases sitting between them. Germline CDR1 is SGHVS and CDR2 is FQNEAQ.

This sequence joins TRBV9 and TRBJ1-1; weak D call: TRBD1 (5 bases). The germline V and J ends were trimmed by 4 bases and 3 bases, with 7 bases remaining between them. Germline V CDR1 and CDR2: SGDLS, YYNGEE. The CDR3 runs 12 residues. CDR3 DNA: TGTGCCAGCAGCACAGGTCACACTGAAGCTTTCTTT. This sequence encodes CASSTGHTEAFF.

V and J are TRBV27 and TRBJ2-3, with no clear D. Per the germline V gene, CDR1 is MNHEY and CDR2 is SMNVEV (reference sequence). The CDR3 runs to 13 residues. Between the trimmed V and J ends, which lost 3 bases and 10 bases, there was a span of 14 bases. Here the CDR3 reads CASSFMSTWAQYF. The CDR3 DNA reads as TGTGCCAGCAGTTTCATGTCGACGTGGGCGCAGTATTTT.

This rearrangement joins TRBV9 to TRBJ2-6, with no clear D. Trimming cost V 0 bases and J 2 bases, with 6 bases left between them. The CDR3 is 15 residues long. Germline lookup yields CDR1 SGDLS and CDR2 YYNGEE. As DNA, the CDR3 is TGTGCCAGCAGCGTAGGAGGCACTGGGGCCAACGTCCTGACTTTC. This codes for CASSVGGTGANVLTF.

The gene calls are TRBV19 and TRBJ1-2; D is unresolved. CDR1 LNHDA and CDR2 SQIVND come from the germline V gene (reference sequence). The ends were cut back, 6 bases at V and 7 bases at J, with 15 bases in the middle. The CDR3 is 13 residues long. CDR3 amino acids: CASSIGIESGYTF. The CDR3 bases are TGTGCCAGTAGCATTGGAATTGAGAGTGGCTACACCTTC.

The CDR3 nucleotides are TGTGCCAGCAGCTTTGCCGGGGAAACTGAAGCTTTCTTT. The encoded protein is CASSFAGETEAFF. V is TRBV7-9 and J is TRBJ1-1; D is ambiguous. Germline V gene data show CDR1 as SEHNR and CDR2 as FQNEAQ (reference sequence). V dropped 3 bases and J dropped 5 bases, with 10 bases sitting between them. CDR3 length: 13 residues.

Only one count was recorded for this clone. The chain couples TRBV30 to TRBJ2-3, with D unresolved. Germline assignment: CDR1 GTSNPN and CDR2 SVGIG (reference sequence). V was shortened by 5 bases and J by 0 bases, with 9 bases between the two germline ends. This CDR3 contains 13 residues. CDR3 in DNA: TGTGCCTGGGGTCGCCGAAGCACAGATACGCAGTATTTT. Its protein is CAWGRRSTDTQYF.

The CDR3 is CAISDTGRARETQYF. Here the CDR3 DNA reads TGTGCCATCAGTGATACGGGGAGGGCAAGAGAGACCCAGTACTTC. This chain links TRBV10-3 with TRBJ2-5; 7 bases line up with TRBD2. Germline loops: CDR1 ENHRY, CDR2 SYGVKD. The V and J ends lost 3 bases and 4 bases, in that order; junction bases with no gene match: 8. This CDR3 has 15 amino acids.